Listed below are T cell receptor beta chains from one sample, sequenced in a study of cytomegalovirus exposure and HLA in healthy donors. Produced via immunoSEQ multiplex PCR; TCRdb's table is partial and in-frame only. The data contain 150,000 to 200,000 clones, about three quarters of them singletons. The sequencing input was PBMCs. The source is a woman aged 40 to 50 in good health and CMV-seropositive. Each CDR3 is given with its conserved first and last residue. The order of the fields is clone size, D gene, J gene, V gene, CDR3 protein, CDR3 DNA. D genes are given only for firm matches. Rows may omit the clone size; those that give it use once, few, many or a size class.

clone_size: -; d_call: -; j_call: TRBJ1-5; v_call: TRBV2; cdr3_aa: CASSENTHQPQHF; cdr3_nt: TGTGCCAGCAGTGAGAATACTCATCAGCCCCAGCATTTT
clone_size: few; d_call: TRBD2; j_call: TRBJ2-3; v_call: TRBV5-4; cdr3_aa: CASSPRLAGGEDTQYF; cdr3_nt: TGTGCCAGCAGCCCTAGACTAGCGGGAGGGGAGGATACGCAGTATTTT
clone_size: few; d_call: -; j_call: TRBJ1-4; v_call: TRBV4-3; cdr3_aa: CASSQGSRGREKLFF; cdr3_nt: TGCGCCAGCAGCCAAGGATCCAGGGGACGAGAAAAACTGTTTTTT
clone_size: -; d_call: -; j_call: TRBJ1-6; v_call: TRBV11-2; cdr3_aa: CASSLDLSPLHF; cdr3_nt: TGTGCCAGCAGCTTAGATTTATCCCCCCTCCACTTT
clone_size: once; d_call: TRBD1; j_call: TRBJ1-2; v_call: TRBV4-1; cdr3_aa: CASSEPGQRNYGYTF; cdr3_nt: TGCGCCAGCAGCGAGCCGGGACAGCGGAACTATGGCTACACCTTC
clone_size: -; d_call: -; j_call: TRBJ1-1; v_call: TRBV7-9; cdr3_aa: CASSFAGENTEAFF; cdr3_nt: TGTGCCAGCAGCTTCGCGGGGGAGAACACTGAAGCTTTCTTT
clone_size: -; d_call: -; j_call: TRBJ2-7; v_call: TRBV6-5; cdr3_aa: CASSYGTGAYEQYF; cdr3_nt: TGTGCCAGCAGTTACGGAACAGGAGCCTACGAGCAGTACTTC
clone_size: -; d_call: TRBD2; j_call: TRBJ2-7; v_call: TRBV6-1; cdr3_aa: CASSASGRGVYEQYF; cdr3_nt: TGTGCCAGCAGTGCTAGCGGGAGGGGTGTCTACGAGCAGTACTTC
clone_size: -; d_call: TRBD1; j_call: TRBJ2-4; v_call: TRBV19; cdr3_aa: CATGTDLAKNIQYF; cdr3_nt: TGTGCCACCGGGACAGATCTAGCCAAAAACATTCAGTACTTC
clone_size: once; d_call: TRBD2; j_call: TRBJ2-1; v_call: TRBV9; cdr3_aa: CASSPMSGSNEQFF; cdr3_nt: TGTGCCAGCAGCCCGATGAGCGGGAGTAATGAGCAGTTCTTC
clone_size: once; d_call: TRBD1; j_call: TRBJ2-5; v_call: TRBV7-2; cdr3_aa: CASSADRGRSQETQYF; cdr3_nt: TGTGCCAGCAGCGCGGACAGGGGAAGGTCCCAAGAGACCCAGTACTTC
clone_size: -; d_call: TRBD2; j_call: TRBJ2-1; v_call: TRBV28; cdr3_aa: CASSPRDGLELYNEQFF; cdr3_nt: TGTGCCAGCAGTCCCCGGGACGGACTAGAACTCTACAATGAGCAGTTCTTC
clone_size: -; d_call: TRBD1; j_call: TRBJ2-7; v_call: TRBV4-3; cdr3_aa: CASSPRQGYEQYF; cdr3_nt: TGCGCCAGCAGCCCCCGACAGGGTTACGAGCAGTACTTC
clone_size: few; d_call: -; j_call: TRBJ1-3; v_call: TRBV9; cdr3_aa: CASSVEGSSGNTIYF; cdr3_nt: TGTGCCAGCAGCGTAGAAGGGAGCTCTGGAAACACCATATATTTT
clone_size: -; d_call: -; j_call: TRBJ2-5; v_call: TRBV11-3; cdr3_aa: CASSLGPTEETQYF; cdr3_nt: TGTGCCAGCAGCCTGGGCCCAACCGAAGAGACCCAGTACTTC
clone_size: -; d_call: -; j_call: TRBJ1-3; v_call: TRBV5-1; cdr3_aa: CASSPNEGDTIYF; cdr3_nt: TGCGCCAGCAGCCCTAACGAGGGGGACACCATATATTTT
clone_size: -; d_call: -; j_call: TRBJ1-1; v_call: TRBV2; cdr3_aa: CASIRRDMNTEAFF; cdr3_nt: TGTGCCAGCATCAGGAGGGATATGAACACTGAAGCTTTCTTT
clone_size: few; d_call: -; j_call: TRBJ1-5; v_call: TRBV6-5; cdr3_aa: CASSYGGQDNQPQHF; cdr3_nt: TGTGCCAGCAGTTATGGTGGGCAGGATAATCAGCCCCAGCATTTT
clone_size: -; d_call: TRBD1; j_call: TRBJ2-7; v_call: TRBV29-1; cdr3_aa: CSVQRTGASYEQYF; cdr3_nt: TGCAGCGTCCAAAGGACAGGGGCGTCCTACGAGCAGTACTTC
clone_size: -; d_call: -; j_call: TRBJ2-7; v_call: TRBV6-5; cdr3_aa: CASSKRGGSYEQYF; cdr3_nt: TGTGCCAGCAGTAAAAGAGGGGGATCCTACGAGCAGTACTTC
clone_size: -; d_call: TRBD1; j_call: TRBJ1-2; v_call: TRBV19; cdr3_aa: CASSPPTDRAYYGYTF; cdr3_nt: TGTGCCAGTAGTCCACCCACAGACAGGGCCTATTATGGCTACACCTTC
clone_size: -; d_call: TRBD1; j_call: TRBJ2-5; v_call: TRBV5-6; cdr3_aa: CASSLGQGGVTQETQYF; cdr3_nt: TGTGCCAGCAGCTTAGGACAGGGCGGAGTGACTCAAGAGACCCAGTACTTC
clone_size: -; d_call: -; j_call: TRBJ2-1; v_call: TRBV7-2; cdr3_aa: CASSLRSPGHYNEQFF; cdr3_nt: TGTGCCAGCAGCTTACGCTCACCTGGGCACTACAATGAGCAGTTCTTC
clone_size: -; d_call: -; j_call: TRBJ1-2; v_call: TRBV10-3; cdr3_aa: CAISEDLSSYTF; cdr3_nt: TGTGCCATCAGTGAGGATCTATCCAGCTACACCTTC
clone_size: -; d_call: TRBD1; j_call: TRBJ2-2; v_call: TRBV6-1; cdr3_aa: CASRRDRGTGELFF; cdr3_nt: TGTGCCAGCAGGAGGGACAGGGGGACCGGGGAGCTGTTTTTT
clone_size: -; d_call: TRBD1; j_call: TRBJ2-3; v_call: TRBV5-4; cdr3_aa: CASSWGQGANTDTQYF; cdr3_nt: TGTGCCAGCAGTTGGGGACAGGGGGCAAACACAGATACGCAGTATTTT
clone_size: -; d_call: TRBD1; j_call: TRBJ2-2; v_call: TRBV27; cdr3_aa: CASSTDRGDNTGELFF; cdr3_nt: TGTGCCAGCAGCACGGACAGGGGCGATAACACCGGGGAGCTGTTTTTT
clone_size: -; d_call: TRBD2; j_call: TRBJ2-4; v_call: TRBV6-6; cdr3_aa: CASIRASGGANIQYF; cdr3_nt: TGTGCCAGCATAAGGGCTAGCGGGGGGGCGAACATTCAGTACTTC
clone_size: -; d_call: -; j_call: TRBJ1-5; v_call: TRBV15; cdr3_aa: CATSRPDQPQHF; cdr3_nt: TGTGCCACCAGCAGACCCGATCAGCCCCAGCATTTT
clone_size: few; d_call: TRBD2; j_call: TRBJ2-2; v_call: TRBV5-1; cdr3_aa: CASSLLGTSGGTGELFF; cdr3_nt: TGCGCCAGCAGCTTGCTTGGAACTAGCGGTGGAACCGGGGAGCTGTTTTTT
clone_size: few; d_call: -; j_call: TRBJ2-3; v_call: TRBV18; cdr3_aa: CASSLPGTDTQYF; cdr3_nt: TGTGCCAGCTCCCTACCGGGCACAGATACGCAGTATTTT
clone_size: -; d_call: -; j_call: TRBJ2-2; v_call: TRBV6-5; cdr3_aa: CASSYPGGRELFF; cdr3_nt: TGTGCCAGCAGTTACCCCGGGGGAAGGGAGCTGTTTTTT
clone_size: few; d_call: -; j_call: TRBJ1-1; v_call: TRBV11-2; cdr3_aa: CASSLGGRQGEFEAFF; cdr3_nt: TGTGCCAGCAGCCTAGGGGGGCGGCAGGGAGAGTTTGAAGCTTTCTTT
clone_size: -; d_call: -; j_call: TRBJ1-1; v_call: TRBV6-5; cdr3_aa: CASSKNTVNTEAFF; cdr3_nt: TGTGCCAGCAGTAAAAATACGGTGAACACTGAAGCTTTCTTT
clone_size: -; d_call: -; j_call: TRBJ2-2; v_call: TRBV7-8; cdr3_aa: CASSSVDFNTGELFF; cdr3_nt: TGTGCCAGCAGCTCCGTAGACTTTAACACCGGGGAGCTGTTTTTT
clone_size: -; d_call: TRBD2; j_call: TRBJ2-1; v_call: TRBV5-1; cdr3_aa: CASSLATSGTRKAEDNEQFF; cdr3_nt: TGCGCCAGCAGCTTGGCGACTAGCGGGACCAGGAAGGCCGAGGATAATGAGCAGTTCTTC
clone_size: -; d_call: -; j_call: TRBJ1-5; v_call: TRBV10-3; cdr3_aa: CAISGGELQPQHF; cdr3_nt: TGTGCCATCAGCGGAGGGGAATTACAGCCCCAGCATTTT
clone_size: once; d_call: TRBD1; j_call: TRBJ2-5; v_call: TRBV10-3; cdr3_aa: CATGQGVEETQYF; cdr3_nt: TGTGCCACTGGCCAGGGGGTAGAAGAGACCCAGTACTTC
clone_size: -; d_call: TRBD2; j_call: TRBJ2-5; v_call: TRBV7-9; cdr3_aa: CASRSLAGTFGEQYF; cdr3_nt: TGTGCCAGCAGATCGCTAGCGGGGACCTTTGGTGAGCAGTACTTC
clone_size: -; d_call: TRBD2; j_call: TRBJ2-7; v_call: TRBV7-2; cdr3_aa: CASSRGTGGRDEQYF; cdr3_nt: TGTGCCAGCAGCCGAGGAACGGGAGGGAGAGACGAGCAGTACTTC
clone_size: few; d_call: -; j_call: TRBJ1-6; v_call: TRBV6-1; cdr3_aa: CASSDSQGRNSPLHF; cdr3_nt: TGTGCCAGCAGTGATTCCCAGGGAAGGAATTCACCCCTCCACTTT
clone_size: few; d_call: TRBD1; j_call: TRBJ1-2; v_call: TRBV18; cdr3_aa: CASSPEGAYGYTF; cdr3_nt: TGTGCCAGCTCACCTGAGGGGGCGTATGGCTACACCTTC
clone_size: -; d_call: -; j_call: TRBJ2-5; v_call: TRBV4-2; cdr3_aa: CASSQALVGPGEEETQYF; cdr3_nt: TGTGCCAGCAGCCAAGCACTTGTCGGACCCGGGGAAGAGGAGACCCAGTACTTC
clone_size: few; d_call: TRBD1; j_call: TRBJ1-2; v_call: TRBV19; cdr3_aa: CASSVSGTGGRGYTF; cdr3_nt: TGTGCCAGTAGTGTCTCCGGGACAGGGGGCCGGGGCTACACCTTC
clone_size: -; d_call: -; j_call: TRBJ2-1; v_call: TRBV12-5; cdr3_aa: CASGLDYNEQFF; cdr3_nt: TGTGCTAGTGGTTTGGATTATAATGAGCAGTTCTTC
clone_size: -; d_call: -; j_call: TRBJ2-5; v_call: TRBV9; cdr3_aa: CASSVDGAGEETQYF; cdr3_nt: TGTGCCAGCAGCGTAGATGGCGCAGGGGAGGAGACCCAGTACTTC
clone_size: -; d_call: -; j_call: TRBJ2-5; v_call: TRBV2; cdr3_aa: CASKVSTGPTTQYF; cdr3_nt: TGTGCCAGCAAAGTGTCGACAGGCCCTACGACCCAGTACTTC
clone_size: few; d_call: -; j_call: TRBJ2-1; v_call: TRBV11-2; cdr3_aa: CASSPSISSYNEQFF; cdr3_nt: TGTGCCAGCAGCCCTAGTATTTCCTCCTACAATGAGCAGTTCTTC
clone_size: -; d_call: TRBD1; j_call: TRBJ1-5; v_call: TRBV28; cdr3_aa: CASSGTGDSNQPQHF; cdr3_nt: TGTGCCAGCAGTGGGACAGGGGATAGCAATCAGCCCCAGCATTTT
clone_size: -; d_call: -; j_call: TRBJ1-1; v_call: TRBV10-3; cdr3_aa: CASKGETPTEAFF; cdr3_nt: TGTGCCTCAAAAGGGGAAACGCCGACTGAAGCTTTCTTT
clone_size: few; d_call: -; j_call: TRBJ2-1; v_call: TRBV6-5; cdr3_aa: CASSERGQFF; cdr3_nt: TGTGCCAGCAGTGAAAGGGGGCAGTTCTTC
clone_size: -; d_call: TRBD2; j_call: TRBJ2-7; v_call: TRBV6-5; cdr3_aa: CASSYAGTSGYEQYF; cdr3_nt: TGTGCCAGCAGTTACGCCGGGACTAGCGGGTACGAGCAGTACTTC
clone_size: -; d_call: -; j_call: TRBJ2-2; v_call: TRBV30; cdr3_aa: CAWREGMNTGELFF; cdr3_nt: TGTGCCTGGAGGGAGGGAATGAACACCGGGGAGCTGTTTTTT
clone_size: -; d_call: -; j_call: TRBJ2-2; v_call: TRBV11-3; cdr3_aa: CASSFGGPGELFF; cdr3_nt: TGTGCCAGCAGCTTCGGGGGGCCCGGGGAGCTGTTTTTT
clone_size: -; d_call: TRBD1; j_call: TRBJ1-3; v_call: TRBV6-6; cdr3_aa: CASRRTGSGNTIYF; cdr3_nt: TGTGCCAGCAGGAGGACAGGCTCTGGAAACACCATATATTTT
clone_size: -; d_call: -; j_call: TRBJ1-5; v_call: TRBV2; cdr3_aa: CASSESATRGQPQHF; cdr3_nt: TGTGCCAGCAGTGAATCGGCCACTCGGGGACAGCCCCAGCATTTT
clone_size: -; d_call: -; j_call: TRBJ1-2; v_call: TRBV11-2; cdr3_aa: CAGSSPQGYGYTF; cdr3_nt: TGTGCCGGCAGCTCCCCTCAGGGCTATGGCTACACCTTC
clone_size: -; d_call: TRBD1; j_call: TRBJ2-5; v_call: TRBV7-2; cdr3_aa: CASIAYGSSGGGETQYF; cdr3_nt: TGTGCCAGCATCGCTTATGGGTCCTCAGGGGGCGGGGAGACCCAGTACTTC